The clone carrying this T cell receptor beta chain has a count of ten or more. The data were obtained in a study of T-cell memory formation after mild COVID-19. Via MiXCR, TCRdb re-called the 5' RACE reads, giving one row per CDR3 protein. The table shows 95,000 to 110,000 distinct CDR3 sequences, with about an eighth occurring only once. This CDR3 contains 14 residues. Germline CDR1 and CDR2: MNHEY and SMNVEV (reference sequence). Trimming at V came to 5 bases and at J to 8 bases, leaving 8 bases not matched to a gene. The chain is built from TRBV27 and TRBJ2-1; 8 bases agree with TRBD2. The origin of this receptor is a man aged 18 to 30 who had mild COVID-19 (a few samples of this study predate the infection). Cell type and time point are not known. What was sequenced was PBMCs or a T cell subset sorted from them (not recorded which). The CDR3 spells CASSPLAGGDEQFF. The CDR3 bases are TGTGCCAGCAGTCCTCTAGCGGGCGGCGATGAGCAGTTCTTC.